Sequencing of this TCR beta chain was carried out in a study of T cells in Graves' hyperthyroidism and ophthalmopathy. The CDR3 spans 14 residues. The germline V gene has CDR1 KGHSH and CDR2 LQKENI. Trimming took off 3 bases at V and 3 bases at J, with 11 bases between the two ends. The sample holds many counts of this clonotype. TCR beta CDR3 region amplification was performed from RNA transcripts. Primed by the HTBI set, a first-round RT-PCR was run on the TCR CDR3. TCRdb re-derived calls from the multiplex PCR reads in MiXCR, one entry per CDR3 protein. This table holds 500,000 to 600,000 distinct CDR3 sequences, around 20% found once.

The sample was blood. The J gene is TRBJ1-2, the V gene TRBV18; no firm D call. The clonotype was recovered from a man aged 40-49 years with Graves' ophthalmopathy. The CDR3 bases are TGTGCCAGCTCACCCCCCGGGAGGGACTATGGCTACACCTTC. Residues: CASSPPGRDYGYTF.